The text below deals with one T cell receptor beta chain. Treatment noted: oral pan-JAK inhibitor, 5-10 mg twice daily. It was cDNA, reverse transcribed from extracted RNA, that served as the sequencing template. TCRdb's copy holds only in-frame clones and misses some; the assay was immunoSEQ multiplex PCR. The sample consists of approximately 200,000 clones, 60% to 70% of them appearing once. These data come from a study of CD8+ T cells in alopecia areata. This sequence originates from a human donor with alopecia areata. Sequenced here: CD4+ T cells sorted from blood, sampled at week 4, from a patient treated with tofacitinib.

The CDR3 bases are TGTGCCAGCAGCCAAGAGCCCAGCCGGGAGCAGTACTTC. Amino acid sequence: CASSQEPSREQYF. The chain employs TRBV4-2 and TRBJ2-7, with no clear D. The CDR3 has 13 amino acids. Per germline, CDR1 LGHNA and CDR2 YNFKEQ. V was shortened by 0 bases and J by 7 bases, with 10 bases between the two germline ends.